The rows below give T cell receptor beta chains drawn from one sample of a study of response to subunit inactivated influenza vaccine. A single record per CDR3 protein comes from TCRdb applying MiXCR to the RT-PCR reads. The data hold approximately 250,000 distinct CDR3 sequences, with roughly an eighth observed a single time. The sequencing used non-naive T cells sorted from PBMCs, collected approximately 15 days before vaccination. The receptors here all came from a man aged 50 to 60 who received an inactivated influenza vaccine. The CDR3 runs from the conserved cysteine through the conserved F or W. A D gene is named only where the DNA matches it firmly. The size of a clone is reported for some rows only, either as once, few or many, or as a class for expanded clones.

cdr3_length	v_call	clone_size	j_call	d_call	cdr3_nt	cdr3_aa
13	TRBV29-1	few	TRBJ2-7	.	TGCAGCGTTGCTGGAACAGCGACCTACGAGCAGTACTTC	CSVAGTATYEQYF
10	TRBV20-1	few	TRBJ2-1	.	TGCAGTGGAAGGGACAATGAGCAGTTCTTC	CSGRDNEQFF
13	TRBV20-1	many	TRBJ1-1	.	TGCAGTGCTAGCAGGGGCCGTGACACTGAAGCTTTCTTT	CSASRGRDTEAFF
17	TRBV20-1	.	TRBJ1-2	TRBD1	TGCAGTGCTAGTGCGATACAGGGGACTCTCCGGAACTATGGCTACACCTTC	CSASAIQGTLRNYGYTF
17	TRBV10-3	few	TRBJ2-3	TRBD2	TGTGCCATCAGTGAACTTTGGACTAGCGGGACCACAGATACGCAGTATTTT	CAISELWTSGTTDTQYF
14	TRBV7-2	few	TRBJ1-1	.	TGTGCCAGCAGCTTAGGATGGGGGGCGGGTGAAGCTTTCTTT	CASSLGWGAGEAFF
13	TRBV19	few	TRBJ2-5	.	TGTGCCAGTAGTACTACAGGGTATGAGACCCAGTACTTC	CASSTTGYETQYF
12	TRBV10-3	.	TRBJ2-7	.	TGTGCCATCCTTGACACGGGCTACGAGCAGTACTTC	CAILDTGYEQYF
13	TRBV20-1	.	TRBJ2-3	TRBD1	TGCAGTGCTAGCAGACAGGGGACAGATACGCAGTATTTT	CSASRQGTDTQYF
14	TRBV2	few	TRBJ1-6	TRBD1	TGTGCCAGCAGGCCAACAGGGGAACATTCACCCCTCCACTTT	CASRPTGEHSPLHF
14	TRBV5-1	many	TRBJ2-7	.	TGCGCCAGCAGCTTGGTAGAACCCTCCTACGAGCAGTACTTC	CASSLVEPSYEQYF
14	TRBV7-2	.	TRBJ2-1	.	TGTGCCAGCAGCTTAGGTGGGCAGGGTCTTGAGCAGTTCTTC	CASSLGGQGLEQFF
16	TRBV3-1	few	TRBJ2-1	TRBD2	TGTGCCAGCAGCCCGATTCCAGCGGGGGCCCACAATGAGCAGTTCTTC	CASSPIPAGAHNEQFF
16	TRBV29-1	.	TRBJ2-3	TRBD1	TGCAGCGTAAAAGGGGGACAGGGGGCAAGCACAGATACGCAGTATTTT	CSVKGGQGASTDTQYF
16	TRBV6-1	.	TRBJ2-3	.	TGTGCCAGCAGTGAAGTAGGGAATCCTAGCACAGATACGCAGTATTTT	CASSEVGNPSTDTQYF
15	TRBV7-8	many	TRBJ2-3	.	TGTGCCAGCACCCCGGGGGGACAGTCCACAGATACGCAGTATTTT	CASTPGGQSTDTQYF
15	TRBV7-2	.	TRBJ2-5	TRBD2	TGTGCCAGCAGCTATAGCGGGGTGGTTGGGGAGACCCAGTACTTC	CASSYSGVVGETQYF
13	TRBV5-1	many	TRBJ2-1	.	TGCGCCAGCAGCTTGGACAGGGTCAATGAGCAGTTCTTC	CASSLDRVNEQFF
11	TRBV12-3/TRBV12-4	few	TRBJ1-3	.	TGTGCCAGCAGAGGGGCTCCAACCATATATTTT	CASRGAPTIYF
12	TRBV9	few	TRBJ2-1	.	TGTGCCAGCAGCGCGTCGCTGGTTGAGCAGTTCTTC	CASSASLVEQFF
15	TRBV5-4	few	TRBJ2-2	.	TGTGCCAGCAGCTTGGCCGCTGGGGACACCGGGGAGCTGTTTTTT	CASSLAAGDTGELFF
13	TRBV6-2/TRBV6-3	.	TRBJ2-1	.	TGTGCCAGCAGTGGCCGGGCTAGCAATGAGCAGTTCTTC	CASSGRASNEQFF
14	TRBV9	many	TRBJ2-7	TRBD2	TGTGCCAGCAGCACGGGACTAGCGGGAGTCGAGCAGTACTTC	CASSTGLAGVEQYF
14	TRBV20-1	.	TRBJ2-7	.	TGCAGTGCTCGATCGATAACGGGGTCCTACGAGCAGTACTTC	CSARSITGSYEQYF
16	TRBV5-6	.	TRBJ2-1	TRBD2	TGTGCCAGCAGCCCCGGGGTCGGCGGGAGGAACAATGAGCAGTTCTTC	CASSPGVGGRNNEQFF
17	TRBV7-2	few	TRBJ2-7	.	TGTGCCAGCAGCTTACTACCCAGCGGGACAGCTTCCTACGAGCAGTACTTC	CASSLLPSGTASYEQYF
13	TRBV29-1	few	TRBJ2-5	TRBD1	TGCAGCGTGTCCAGGGGGCTTCAAGAGACCCAGTACTTC	CSVSRGLQETQYF
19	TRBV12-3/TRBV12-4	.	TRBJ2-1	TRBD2	TGTGCCATCTCAGATCCCTTCACTAGCGGAGGTCGGCCCTACAATGAGCAGTTCTTC	CAISDPFTSGGRPYNEQFF
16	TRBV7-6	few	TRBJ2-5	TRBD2	TGTGCCAGCAGCTTAGGGCTAGCGGGGAGGGGAGAGACCCAGTACTTC	CASSLGLAGRGETQYF
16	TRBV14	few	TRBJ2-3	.	TGTGCCAGCAGCCACTTTGGGGGGGGGGCCACAGATACGCAGTATTTT	CASSHFGGGATDTQYF
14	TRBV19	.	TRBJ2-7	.	TGTGCCAGTAGTAGCAAGGACGGGACCTACGAGCAGTACTTC	CASSSKDGTYEQYF
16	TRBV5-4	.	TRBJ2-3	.	TGTGCCAGCAGCTTGGCGGGATCGCGAAGCACAGATACGCAGTATTTT	CASSLAGSRSTDTQYF
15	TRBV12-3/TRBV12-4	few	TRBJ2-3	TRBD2	TGTGCCAGCAGTTTTTCTAGCGGGGGGGCAGATACGCAGTATTTT	CASSFSSGGADTQYF
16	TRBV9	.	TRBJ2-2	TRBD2	TGTGCCAGCAGCGGCCGGGGCGGGGGAAACACCGGGGAGCTGTTTTTT	CASSGRGGGNTGELFF
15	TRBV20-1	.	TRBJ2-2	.	TGCAGTGCTAGGCGATCCGGGAGTAACACCGGGGAGCTGTTTTTT	CSARRSGSNTGELFF
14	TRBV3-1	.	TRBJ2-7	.	TGTGCCAGCAGCCAAGTGTATGGGTCCTACGAGCAGTACTTC	CASSQVYGSYEQYF
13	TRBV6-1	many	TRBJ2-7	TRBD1	TGTGCCAGCAGTCGGGACAGGAATTACGAGCAGTACTTC	CASSRDRNYEQYF
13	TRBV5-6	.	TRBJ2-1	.	TGTGCCAGGAGCCTCGGGCTAATAAATGAGCAGTTCTTC	CARSLGLINEQFF
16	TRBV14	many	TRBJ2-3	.	TGTGCCAGCAGCCAAGACGGGACTGGGAACACAGATACGCAGTATTTT	CASSQDGTGNTDTQYF
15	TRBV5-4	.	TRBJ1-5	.	TGTGCCAGCAGCGACGGACCCGGAGATTCTCAGCCCCAGCATTTT	CASSDGPGDSQPQHF
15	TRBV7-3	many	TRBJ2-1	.	TGTGCCAGCAGCCTCGACTCCCTCCGAGGGGATGAGCAGTTCTTC	CASSLDSLRGDEQFF